The 13 T cell receptor beta chains presented below share a single source sample, sequenced in a study of response to subunit inactivated influenza vaccine. One entry per CDR3 protein, called by TCRdb with MiXCR from the RT-PCR reads. The sample contains around 540,000 distinct CDR3 sequences, about 11% of which appear only once. The sequencing here drew on PBMCs from blood, taken on the day of vaccination. The origin of the receptors is a man over 45 who received an inactivated influenza vaccine.

The table lists this clonotype with a few counts. CDR3 in DNA: TGCGCCAGCAGCTCGGCATACCCGGGGACCTACAATGAGCAGTTCTTC. The encoded protein is CASSSAYPGTYNEQFF. The chain uses TRBV5-1 and TRBJ2-1; weak D call: TRBD2 (5 bases). Germline loops: CDR1 SGHRS, CDR2 YFSETQ. CDR3 length: 16 residues. Trimming left V 3 bases short and J 2 bases short, with 15 bases between. Together with reference TRBV5-1 and TRBJ2-1, the CDR3 gives the full variable domain: KAGVTQTPRYLIKTRGQQVTLSCSPISGHRSVSWYQQTPGQGLQFLFEYFSETQRNKGNFPGRFSGRQFSNSRSEMNVSTLELGDSALYLCASSSAYPGTYNEQFFGPGTRLTVL.

CDR3 loop: CSARDLGKGSYEQYF. CDR3 bases: TGCAGTGCTAGAGATCTAGGGAAGGGGTCCTACGAGCAGTACTTC. This chain links TRBV20-1 with TRBJ2-7, with D possibly being TRBD1 (5 bases). V was cut by 0 bases and J by 1 base, with 13 bases left in between. The CDR3 is 15 amino acids. CDR1 is DFQATT and CDR2 is SNEGSKA in the germline V gene (reference sequence).

The CDR3: CASSFSGGGTQYF. The CDR3 DNA is TGTGCCAGCAGCTTCAGCGGGGGCGGGACCCAGTACTTC. The genes are TRBV6-2 or TRBV6-3 and TRBJ2-5; 8 bases match TRBD2. Germline V lookup: CDR1 MNHEY, CDR2 SVGEGT. Trimming cost V 6 bases and J 7 bases; bases outside gene matches: 7. The CDR3 covers 13 residues.

The chain is built from TRBV5-4 and TRBJ1-1; possible D gene TRBD1, 5 bases. The CDR3 extends over 13 amino acids. Germline assignment: CDR1 SGHNT and CDR2 YYREEE (reference sequence). V lost 5 bases to trimming and J lost 6 bases, with 14 bases between them. The CDR3 DNA reads TGTGCCAGCAGTAGGCCAGGGTGGGCTGAAGCTTTCTTT. It is translated as CASSRPGWAEAFF. Using reference TRBV5-4 and TRBJ1-1 for the parts outside the CDR3, the full variable domain is ETGVTQSPTHLIKTRGQQVTLRCSSQSGHNTVSWYQQALGQGPQFIFQYYREEENGRGNFPPRFSGLQFPNYSSELNVNALELDDSALYLCASSRPGWAEAFFGQGTRLTVV.

The table lists this clonotype with many counts. The J gene is TRBJ2-3, the V gene TRBV5-1, with 13 bases fitting TRBD2. Germline CDR1 reads SGHRS; CDR2 reads YFSETQ. V was pared by 4 bases and J by 3 bases, with 5 bases of the junction left unmatched. The CDR3 is 16 amino acids. DNA for the CDR3: TGCGCCAGCAGCCCGCCGGGACTAGCGGGGACAGATACGCAGTATTTT. Amino acids: CASSPPGLAGTDTQYF.

This clonotype was found a few times. The chain employs TRBV6-5 and TRBJ2-7; a possible D gene is TRBD2 (5 bases). The ends were cut back, 3 bases at V and 3 bases at J, with 12 bases in the middle. Germline assignment: CDR1 MNHEY and CDR2 SVGAGI. The CDR3 runs to 14 residues. The CDR3 nucleotides read TGTGCCAGCAGTTATTCGGGTGAGGGCTACGAGCAGTACTTC. This gives the protein CASSYSGEGYEQYF.

The chain couples TRBV18 to TRBJ2-7; D is undetermined. Germline CDR1 reads KGHSH; CDR2 reads LQKENI. The CDR3 runs 16 residues. The V end lost 2 bases, the J end lost 0 bases, and 14 bases lay between the germline ends. The CDR3 coding sequence is TGTGCCAGCTCACCAGTTTTTAGCAGACTCTCCTACGAGCAGTACTTC. Amino acid sequence: CASSPVFSRLSYEQYF.

V is TRBV5-1 and J is TRBJ2-1; TRBD1 or TRBD2 may be the D gene (5 bases each). The germline gives CDR1 SGHRS, CDR2 YFSETQ. The CDR3 length is 15 residues. V dropped 0 bases and J dropped 6 bases, with 13 bases sitting between them. The CDR3 here is CASSLGGSLGNEQFF. DNA for the CDR3: TGCGCCAGCAGCTTGGGGGGGAGTCTAGGCAATGAGCAGTTCTTC. Drawing the rest from reference TRBV5-1 and TRBJ2-1, the complete variable domain is KAGVTQTPRYLIKTRGQQVTLSCSPISGHRSVSWYQQTPGQGLQFLFEYFSETQRNKGNFPGRFSGRQFSNSRSEMNVSTLELGDSALYLCASSLGGSLGNEQFFGPGTRLTVL.

This chain links TRBV15 with TRBJ2-7; D is undetermined. Germline CDR1 is LNHNV and CDR2 is YYDKDF (reference sequence). Trimming took off 1 base at V and 2 bases at J, with 12 bases between the two ends. There are 15 residues in the CDR3. CDR3 bases: TGTGCCACCAGCAGAGGAGGTACAGCTCCCTACGAGCAGTACTTC. This gives the protein CATSRGGTAPYEQYF.

This clonotype was detected many times. V is TRBV7-6 and J is TRBJ1-1, with 10 bases aligning to TRBD1. In germline, CDR1 is SGHVS, CDR2 FNYEAQ. V dropped 3 bases and J dropped 4; count of bases not matched to a gene: 2. This CDR3 contains 14 residues. In DNA form, the CDR3 reads TGTGCCAGCAGCTTGACAGGGGGCGGCACTGAAGCTTTCTTT. Translation: CASSLTGGGTEAFF. The entire variable domain, with the rest obtained from reference TRBV7-6 and TRBJ1-1, is as follows: GAGVSQSPRYKVTKRGQDVALRCDPISGHVSLYWYRQALGQGPEFLTYFNYEAQQDKSGLPNDRFSAERPEGSISTLTIQRTEQRDSAMYRCASSLTGGGTEAFFGQGTRLTVV.

The CDR3: CASSLSVAATGELFF. In DNA form, the CDR3 reads TGTGCCAGCAGCTTGTCCGTAGCTGCCACCGGGGAGCTGTTTTTT. This chain uses TRBV11-1 with TRBJ2-2; D is undetermined. CDR3 size: 15 residues. Germline CDR1 and CDR2: SGHAT and FQDESV (reference sequence). V lost 3 bases and J 4 bases, leaving 12 bases between the germline ends.

This clonotype was detected only a few times. The V gene is TRBV2, the J gene TRBJ2-7; 11 bases fit TRBD1. Trimming removed 4 bases from V and 0 bases from J; junction bases left unmatched: 2. CDR1 SNHLY and CDR2 FYNNEI come from the germline V gene. The CDR3 covers 15 residues. The CDR3 DNA reads as TGTGCCAGCAGTGGGGGGACAGGGGGCTCCTACGAGCAGTACTTC. Encoded protein: CASSGGTGGSYEQYF.

This clonotype was seen a few times. The genes are TRBV15 and TRBJ1-4, with 7 positions matching TRBD1. Germline assignment: CDR1 LNHNV and CDR2 YYDKDF (reference sequence). CDR3 length equals 15 residues. The trim removed 6 bases at V and 3 bases at J, leaving 7 bases unmatched. The CDR3 here is CATRGLTGPNEKLFF. CDR3 nucleotide sequence: TGTGCCACCAGGGGACTGACAGGGCCTAATGAAAAACTGTTTTTT.